A selection of T cell receptor beta chains follows, all from one sample in a study of T cells in Graves' hyperthyroidism and ophthalmopathy. TCRdb reprocessed the multiplex PCR reads with MiXCR, giving one entry per CDR3 protein. This sample has roughly 840,000 distinct CDR3 sequences, with over 35% found just once. The sample consisted of blood. The receptors come from a man aged 18 to 30 with Graves' hyperthyroidism. Both conserved end residues are part of each CDR3. The order of the fields is clone size, J gene, D gene, V gene, CDR3 DNA, CDR3 protein. A D gene is named only where the DNA matches it firmly. Rows may omit the clone size; those that give it use once, few, many or a size class.

>many|TRBJ2-2|TRBD1|TRBV7-9
TGTGCCAGCAGCCCAAGGACAGGGAACACCGGGGAGCTGTTTTTT
CASSPRTGNTGELFF
>.|TRBJ1-1|.|TRBV5-1
TGCGCCAGCAGCTTCCGTATCGGGGACACTGAAGCTTTCTTT
CASSFRIGDTEAFF
>.|TRBJ2-2|.|TRBV7-3
TGTGCCAGCAGCTTAACGGCGGAGACCGGGGAGCTGTTTTTT
CASSLTAETGELFF
>few|TRBJ1-6|.|TRBV4-3
TGCGCCAGCAGCCAACGGAGCCCTAATCAGGGATCACCCCTCCACTTT
CASSQRSPNQGSPLHF
>.|TRBJ1-1|.|TRBV20-1
TGCAGTGCTAGAGGTAGGGGAGGGAACACTGAAGCTTTCTTT
CSARGRGGNTEAFF
>many|TRBJ1-2|.|TRBV10-3
TGTGCCATCAGTGAGTCCCCTACGGGCTACACCTTC
CAISESPTGYTF
>.|TRBJ2-7|.|TRBV19
TGTGCCAGTAGTGACTGGGCGGAGGGGGCCCTCTACGAGCAGTACTTC
CASSDWAEGALYEQYF
>many|TRBJ2-2|.|TRBV15
TGTGCCACCAGCGGTAGCGGGGAGCTGTTTTTT
CATSGSGELFF
>many|TRBJ1-6|.|TRBV12-3/TRBV12-4
TGTGCCAGCAGTTTTGCAGGGCCCTATGAGAATTCACCCCTCCACTTT
CASSFAGPYENSPLHF
>.|TRBJ1-4|TRBD1|TRBV7-9
TGTGCCAGCAGCCCCCGGACAGGTGATAATGAAAAACTGTTTTTT
CASSPRTGDNEKLFF
>once|TRBJ2-7|.|TRBV4-3
TGCGCCAGCAGCCAAGATCGACAGGACGACGAGCAGTACTTC
CASSQDRQDDEQYF
>few|TRBJ2-7|.|TRBV6-2/TRBV6-3
TGTGCCAGCACCCCCGAACTAGGCTACGAGCAGTACTTC
CASTPELGYEQYF
>many|TRBJ2-2|.|TRBV7-9
TGTGCCAGCAGCACGGGACACGACACCGGGGAGCTGTTTTTT
CASSTGHDTGELFF
>few|TRBJ1-1|.|TRBV25-1
TGTGCCAGCAGTGAAATAGGGTCCGCTGAAGCTTTCTTT
CASSEIGSAEAFF
>.|TRBJ2-3|.|TRBV2
TGTGCCAGCAGTGAACAGGGGAGTCGCACAGATACGCAGTATTTT
CASSEQGSRTDTQYF
>few|TRBJ2-5|TRBD2|TRBV5-5
TGTGCCAGCAGCCAAGATCACGCGGGAGGCCTCCAAGAGACCCAGTACTTC
CASSQDHAGGLQETQYF
>.|TRBJ1-2|.|TRBV25-1
TGCGCCAGCAGTGGCGACAGGCGAGACTATGGCTACACCTTC
CASSGDRRDYGYTF
>.|TRBJ1-1|.|TRBV5-6
TGTGCCAGCAGTCCAAGATACACGACTGAAGCTTTCTTT
CASSPRYTTEAFF
>few|TRBJ2-7|.|TRBV6-6
TGTGCCAGCAGTTACGATCCGGACAGAAAGTACGAGCAGTACTTC
CASSYDPDRKYEQYF
>many|TRBJ1-2|.|TRBV5-1
TGCGCCAGCAGTTTCTCGGGCGTGGACGGCTACACCTTC
CASSFSGVDGYTF
>.|TRBJ2-7|.|TRBV11-3
TGTGCCAGCAGTTCCTCCGGTGGCGGAATACTCTACGAGCAGTACTTC
CASSSSGGGILYEQYF
>many|TRBJ1-5|TRBD1|TRBV16
TGTGCCAGCAGCCGAGACAGGGCGTATCAGCCCCAGCATTTT
CASSRDRAYQPQHF
>few|TRBJ2-7|.|TRBV11-2
TGTGCCAGCAGTTCTGACTGGGGGCGATCGTACTTC
CASSSDWGRSYF
>.|TRBJ2-5|TRBD1|TRBV19
TGTGCCAGCAGCCTCTTGACAGGGAACCAAGAGACCCAGTACTTC
CASSLLTGNQETQYF
>many|TRBJ2-2|.|TRBV10-3
TGTGCCAGGTCCTGGACGGTCGGGGAGCTGTTTTTT
CARSWTVGELFF
>.|TRBJ1-1|.|TRBV25-1
TGTGCCAGCAGAGAGGGGAACAGAGACACTGAAGCTTTCTTT
CASREGNRDTEAFF
>many|TRBJ2-5|.|TRBV19
TGTGCCAGTAGTCCTGGCCCTTTGGAGACCCAGTACTTC
CASSPGPLETQYF
>.|TRBJ2-2|.|TRBV24-1
TGTGCCACCAGTGATCCCGCAGGGGTGGGGAACACCGGGGAGCTGTTTTTT
CATSDPAGVGNTGELFF
>many|TRBJ1-1|.|TRBV29-1
TGCAGCGGTCGCCCCGGGACGGGGAACACTGAAGCTTTCTTT
CSGRPGTGNTEAFF
>.|TRBJ2-2|TRBD2|TRBV19
TGTGCCAGTAGCTCTCCGGGACTAGCGATAAACACCGGGGAGCTGTTTTTT
CASSSPGLAINTGELFF
>.|TRBJ2-5|.|TRBV24-1
TGTGCCAGCAGAGTCCCCGACGGGAAAAAGACCCAGTACTTC
CASRVPDGKKTQYF
>few|TRBJ1-2|TRBD1|TRBV9
TGTGCCAGCAGCGCCACCCCGACAGGGCCCCCCGGGGGCTACACCTTC
CASSATPTGPPGGYTF
>few|TRBJ2-7|TRBD1|TRBV7-8
TGTGCCAGCAGCTTAATGGGGACAGGGGTTCGCGAGCAGTACTTC
CASSLMGTGVREQYF
>.|TRBJ2-7|.|TRBV10-3
TGTGCCGTCAGTGACAGGTTGGGGGGTGAGCAGTACTTC
CAVSDRLGGEQYF
>.|TRBJ1-1|TRBD1|TRBV12-3/TRBV12-4
TGTGCCAGCAGTGAGGGGGCAGGTCTCATGAACACTGAAGCTTTCTTT
CASSEGAGLMNTEAFF
>many|TRBJ2-7|TRBD1|TRBV7-8
TGTGCCAGCAGCTCGGACAGGGGGTTCTACGAGCAGTACTTC
CASSSDRGFYEQYF
>.|TRBJ1-2|.|TRBV19
TGTGCCAGTAGTATTGGCAATGGGGCGAGCCATGGCTACACCTTC
CASSIGNGASHGYTF
>.|TRBJ2-5|TRBD2|TRBV9
TGTGCCAGCAGTCACACGGCCCCTAGCGGGGGCCAAGAGACCCAGTACTTC
CASSHTAPSGGQETQYF
>many|TRBJ1-1|.|TRBV19
TGTGCCAGTAGAGCAGGGAGTGGGACTGAAGCTTTCTTT
CASRAGSGTEAFF
>once|TRBJ1-1|TRBD1|TRBV6-2/TRBV6-3
TGTGCCAGCAGTTCCTACGGACAGGGGGCCACTGAAGCTTTCTTT
CASSSYGQGATEAFF
>.|TRBJ1-5|.|TRBV4-3
TGCGCCAGCAGCCAAGACCCCGGGACGAGGAATCAGCCCCAGCATTTT
CASSQDPGTRNQPQHF
>many|TRBJ1-1|.|TRBV5-1
TGCGCCAGCAGCTTGCTGACAGGTGAAGCTTTCTTT
CASSLLTGEAFF
>many|TRBJ2-5|.|TRBV15
TGTGCCACCAGCAGAGATCTCGGCACTCCCATGGAGACCCAGTACTTC
CATSRDLGTPMETQYF
>.|TRBJ2-5|.|TRBV6-1
.
CASSPTIPVGVGIF
>few|TRBJ2-2|.|TRBV7-8
TGTGCCAGCAGCTTCGGGACCCAAACCACCGGGGAGCTGTTTTTT
CASSFGTQTTGELFF
>few|TRBJ1-4|TRBD1|TRBV15
TGTGCCACCAGCAGAGAAAAGTGGTTCTTGTTGGACAGGGTTACAACTAATGAAAAACTGTTTTTT
CATSREKWFLLDRVTTNEKLFF
>.|TRBJ2-2|.|TRBV6-6
TGTGCCATCGCGGGTTCCACCGGGGAGCTGTTTTTT
CAIAGSTGELFF
>.|TRBJ1-3|TRBD1|TRBV20-1
TGCAGTGCTAGAGGACAGGGACGGGGAAACACCATATATTTT
CSARGQGRGNTIYF
>few|TRBJ2-7|TRBD1|TRBV7-2
TGTGCCAGCCATCTCGGGACAGGTCGGAGTTACTACGAGCAGTACTTC
CASHLGTGRSYYEQYF
>many|TRBJ1-6|.|TRBV5-1
TGCGCCAGCACCCTGAACCGGGACAACGAAGGATCACCCCTCCACTTT
CASTLNRDNEGSPLHF
>.|TRBJ1-3|TRBD1|TRBV29-1
TGCAGCCAGGGACAGTTAATCTCTGGAAACACCATATATTTT
CSQGQLISGNTIYF
>.|TRBJ2-7|TRBD2|TRBV20-1
TGCAGTGCATTAGCGGGGGATTACCACGAGCAGTACTTC
CSALAGDYHEQYF
>once|TRBJ2-7|TRBD2|TRBV7-2
TGCGCCAGCAGCCAAGACGGCGGGACTAGCGGGAGCTACGAGCAGTACTTC
CASSQDGGTSGSYEQYF
>.|TRBJ2-5|TRBD2|TRBV4-3
TGCGCCAGCAGCCAGCCTACTAGCGGGAGTAAGGGAGAGACCCAGTACTTC
CASSQPTSGSKGETQYF
>few|TRBJ1-1|.|TRBV7-9
TGTGCCAGCAGCTTTGGGGGGGCAGGTGAAGCTTTCTTT
CASSFGGAGEAFF